This T cell receptor (beta chain) was recorded in a study of T cell clusters in autoimmune cytopenias. Study-level results: Physiological T cell clusters of healthy donors were apparently absent in primary autoimmune cytopenia patients.

TRB amplification used around 270 ng of peripheral blood genomic DNA. One tube held mixed TRB-A and TRB-B primer pools for touch-down PCR. TCRdb reprocessed the multiplex PCR reads and stores each CDR3 protein as one record, lacking DNA. The sample totals some 6,100 distinct CDR3 sequences. Comments on this clonotype: Antigen unknown.

Germline values: CDR1 MNHNS, CDR2 SASEGT. The CDR3 totals 15 residues. These data were also filed under a second study, of T cell repertoires in aging, cancer and after chemotherapy.

Specimen: peripheral blood. The gene calls are TRBV6-1 and TRBJ1-5. This sequence originates from a human donor in good health. The CDR3 sequence: CASIRASLNNQPQHF.